This entry describes one T cell receptor (beta chain). The target antigen is unknown. A 200 ng quantity of DNA, some 30,000 T cell genomes, went into the sorted-subset replicate PCRs. TCRdb's copy holds only in-frame clones and misses some; the assay was immunoSEQ multiplex PCR. The data show 2 million to 2.5 million clones, with 92% seen just once and 0.37% held by the top ten. This CDR3 contains 16 residues. V shed 1 base and J shed 0 bases, with 13 bases lying between them. Per germline, CDR1 SGHDT and CDR2 YYEEEE. The data were obtained in a study of shared clonotypes between healthy human individuals. Findings and caveats of the study: The study generally estimated greater richness for naive than memory subsets. Between four donors, naive CD4 clonotypes were shared at a level of about 5%.

The receptor's source is a man younger than 35 in good health. Some clones in this sample may be carry-over from other donors' samples. The chain joins TRBV5-6 to TRBJ1-1; weak D call: TRBD1 (5 bases). Source material: naive CD4+ T cells from PBMCs. Subset indicated: CD45RA+ positively selected. The CDR3 DNA follows: TGTGCCAGCAGCTTGCGGGGGATAAACATGAACACTGAAGCTTTCTTT. It translates to CASSLRGINMNTEAFF.